This paragraph reports one T cell receptor beta chain. Its cognate antigen is unknown. Amplification used 60 Vbeta primers and 13 Jbeta primers. Using immunoSEQ multiplex PCR, the repertoire was profiled, and TCRdb retains in-frame clones only, with some absent. The sample holds about 190,000 clones, just under 75% seen once. This record belongs to a study of cytomegalovirus exposure and HLA in healthy donors. CDR1 SGHRS and CDR2 YFSETQ come from the germline V gene. CDR3 size: 16 residues. Trimming removed 2 bases from V and 3 bases from J; junction bases left unmatched: 6. Study-wide results and limits: TCR beta sequences numbering roughly 18,000 were associated with HLA alleles at 0.05 false discovery rate in a later analysis. In a later analysis, productive TCRs from donors in an Asian-associated ancestry cluster reportedly carried fewer N-insertions than the cohort mean. Most likely, a cluster of highly shared sequence variants arose as a sequencing artifact. Previously analyzed data showed that most TCR beta V segments were productive at a frequency of about 87% or about 30%.

V and J are TRBV5-1 and TRBJ2-3, with 10 bases identical to TRBD2. The sequence was obtained from a man aged 25-40 years in good health and CMV-seropositive. The specimen was PBMCs. The CDR3 here is CASSFSPSGRTDTQYF. As DNA, the CDR3 is TGCGCCAGCAGCTTCAGTCCTAGCGGGAGAACAGATACGCAGTATTTT.